These T cell receptor beta chains were read from a single sample in a study of blood T cells in healthy people across ages. TCRdb used MiXCR to reprocess the 5' RACE reads, holding one entry per CDR3 protein. The sample has about 780,000 distinct CDR3 sequences, around two thirds seen once. The sample taken for sequencing was blood. The receptors come from a man aged 30 to 45 in good health. Each CDR3 is given with its conserved first and last residue. Each record gives: clone size, J gene, V gene, CDR3 protein. A row's size may be missing; if present it is once, few, many or a size class.

clone size: .
J gene: .
V gene: TRBV27
CDR3 protein: CASGTAPDEQYF

clone size: .
J gene: TRBJ2-1
V gene: TRBV5-1
CDR3 protein: CASSVSAGSYNEQFF

clone size: few
J gene: TRBJ2-3
V gene: TRBV5-1
CDR3 protein: CASSLGLRRSFTDTQYF

clone size: .
J gene: TRBJ2-6
V gene: TRBV28
CDR3 protein: CASSLLGGLGSGANVLTF

clone size: .
J gene: TRBJ2-3
V gene: TRBV7-2
CDR3 protein: CASSNYRGTDTQYF

clone size: .
J gene: TRBJ2-1
V gene: TRBV28
CDR3 protein: CASSAGQGRNEQFF

clone size: .
J gene: TRBJ2-7
V gene: TRBV4-1
CDR3 protein: CASSQVIGIPYNEQYF

clone size: .
J gene: TRBJ1-1
V gene: TRBV7-6
CDR3 protein: CASSPGDRAMNTEAFF

clone size: few
J gene: TRBJ2-5
V gene: TRBV4-3
CDR3 protein: CASSQRGDQNQETQYF

clone size: .
J gene: TRBJ2-1
V gene: TRBV15
CDR3 protein: CATSRDLGDEQFF

clone size: .
J gene: TRBJ1-2
V gene: TRBV6-5
CDR3 protein: CASRTGGEIAGYTF

clone size: .
J gene: TRBJ2-7
V gene: TRBV20-1
CDR3 protein: CSASGGPSEGVTYEQYF

clone size: .
J gene: TRBJ2-7
V gene: TRBV7-2
CDR3 protein: CASSIAGTDLLVGQYF

clone size: few
J gene: TRBJ1-2
V gene: TRBV25-1
CDR3 protein: CASSETGSYYGYTF